These 14 T cell receptor beta chains were all obtained from the same sample, sequenced in a study of early T cells in non-severe SARS-CoV-2 infection. One entry per CDR3 protein results from TCRdb running MiXCR on the 5' RACE reads. The data show 85,000 to 90,000 distinct CDR3 sequences, approximately 14% seen once. Sequencing input: whole blood. Receptors originate from an adult who was a healthcare worker with PCR-confirmed SARS-CoV-2 infection or an uninfected control (not recorded which).

This clonotype was detected many times. This chain links TRBV5-1 with TRBJ2-2, with D uncertain. The germline V gene encodes CDR1 SGHRS and CDR2 YFSETQ. The CDR3 runs 13 residues. Trimming took off 3 bases at V and 7 bases at J, with 10 bases between the two ends. DNA for the CDR3: TGCGCCAGCAGCTGGATTGTAAACGGGGAGCTGTTTTTT. Its translation: CASSWIVNGELFF.

This clonotype has at least ten counts. The chain couples TRBV19 to TRBJ2-1, with 7 bases aligning to TRBD1. The CDR3 has 14 amino acids. V lost 3 bases and J lost 6; bases outside the gene matches: 5. CDR1 is LNHDA and CDR2 is SQIVND in the germline V gene (reference sequence). The CDR3 spells CASSILTGSNEQFF. CDR3 DNA: TGTGCCAGTAGTATTTTGACAGGGTCCAATGAGCAGTTCTTC.

This clonotype turned up a few times. The V gene is TRBV24-1, the J gene TRBJ2-3; the D gene is possibly TRBD2 (6 bases). The CDR3 is made up of 16 amino acids. CDR1 is KGHDR and CDR2 is SFDVKD in the germline V gene. V lost 3 bases to trimming and J lost 2 bases, with 14 bases between them. CDR3 amino acids: CATSDAGSKTTDTQYF. CDR3 in DNA: TGTGCCACCAGTGATGCGGGGTCCAAAACCACAGATACGCAGTATTTT.

This rearrangement joins TRBV7-9 to TRBJ1-2; 7 bases line up with TRBD1. The CDR3 has 16 amino acids. The germline gives CDR1 SEHNR, CDR2 FQNEAQ (reference sequence). J was trimmed by 3 bases and V by 0 bases; bases with no gene match: 7. For the CDR3, the DNA is TGTGCCAGCAGCTTAGCGGGCAGGGGGACAGACTATGGCTACACCTTC. Residues: CASSLAGRGTDYGYTF.

This clonotype was found many times. The J gene is TRBJ1-1, the V gene TRBV12-3 or TRBV12-4, with 7 bases lining up with TRBD1. After removal of 10 bases from V and 6 bases from J, the junction contained 5 bases not matched to a gene. This CDR3 is 11 amino acids long. CDR3: CATLRGPEAFF. CDR3 sequence (DNA): TGTGCCACCTTAAGGGGGCCTGAAGCTTTCTTT.

The chain joins TRBV18 to TRBJ2-1, with unresolved D. Germline V CDR1 and CDR2: KGHSH, LQKENI. With 0 bases removed from V and 10 bases from J, the gap between germline ends came to 13 bases. This CDR3 has 14 amino acids. The CDR3: CASSPPKGYGEQFF. The CDR3 DNA sequence: TGTGCCAGCTCACCACCTAAGGGTTATGGGGAGCAGTTCTTC. The variable domain in full, with the rest retrieved from reference TRBV18 and TRBJ2-1, is NAGVMQNPRHLVRRRGQEARLRCSPMKGHSHVYWYRQLPEEGLKFMVYLQKENIIDESGMPKERFSAEFPKEGPSILRIQQVVRGDSAAYFCASSPPKGYGEQFFGPGTRLTVL.

Points on this clonotype: A much larger clone differs from this one at a single base, so this may be a read error. The chain combines TRBV20-1 with TRBJ2-3, with unresolved D. The V end was cut by 2 bases, the J end by 0 bases, with 12 bases between. Looked up from germline, CDR1 is DFQATT and CDR2 is SNEGSKA (reference sequence). The CDR3 totals 15 residues. The CDR3 protein is CSARMATESTDTQYF. CDR3 in DNA: TGCAGTGCTAGAATGGCTACCGAGAGCACAGATACGCAGTATTTT.

V and J are TRBV10-3 and TRBJ2-1; TRBD1 might be the D (6 bases). The CDR3 is made up of 13 amino acids. Deletions cut 6 bases from V and 8 bases from J, with 14 bases between. The V gene's germline CDR1 is ENHRY and CDR2 SYGVKD. The CDR3 is CAISSRGSDEQFF. The CDR3, as DNA: TGTGCCATCAGCTCCAGGGGTAGCGATGAGCAGTTCTTC.

This clonotype came up a few times. The V gene is TRBV6-5, the J gene TRBJ2-7; a weak D match, TRBD1 (5 bases). The CDR3 is made up of 13 amino acids. Trimming removed 5 bases from V and 3 bases from J, with 11 bases in between. Per the germline V gene, CDR1 is MNHEY and CDR2 is SVGAGI. CDR3 residues: CASSRTSLYEQYF. CDR3 DNA: TGTGCCAGCAGTAGGACAAGTCTCTACGAGCAGTACTTC.

The chain combines TRBV2 with TRBJ1-2; 7 positions match TRBD1. Per the germline V gene, CDR1 is SNHLY and CDR2 is FYNNEI. The CDR3 spans 15 residues. The ends lost 5 bases at V and 5 bases at J; junction bases unmatched: 11. Here the CDR3 DNA reads TGTGCCAGCAGTCCCGGAACCGGGACAGATTATGGCTACACCTTC. Translating gives CASSPGTGTDYGYTF.

Only a few counts were recorded for this clonotype. This CDR3 reads CASSSGFYGYTF. CDR3 coding DNA: TGTGCCAGCAGCAGCGGGTTTTATGGCTACACCTTC. This chain links TRBV6-6 with TRBJ1-2; D unclear. This CDR3 is built from 12 residues. From germline, CDR1 is MNHNY and CDR2 SVGAGI (reference sequence). Between the trimmed V and J ends, which lost 6 bases and 5 bases, there was a span of 10 bases.

The genes are TRBV6-5 and TRBJ2-2; TRBD1 agrees at 7 bases. The ends lost 2 bases at V and 2 bases at J; junction bases unmatched: 11. CDR1 MNHEY and CDR2 SVGAGI come from the germline V gene. The CDR3 runs 18 residues. In nucleotides, the CDR3 is TGTGCCAGCAGTTACGAATCCGGGACAGAGATTAACACCGGGGAGCTGTTTTTT. Translation gives CASSYESGTEINTGELFF.

The sample holds one count of this clonotype. This CDR3 is CASSLTRGGDEQYF. The CDR3 nucleotides read TGTGCCAGCAGTTTAACGCGGGGTGGAGACGAGCAGTACTTC. The chain is built from TRBV28 and TRBJ2-7; maybe TRBD2 (6 bases). In germline, CDR1 is MDHEN, CDR2 SYDVKM. The V gene lost 2 bases and the J gene lost 5 bases, with 13 bases spanning the gap. There are 14 residues in the CDR3.

V usage is TRBV20-1 and J usage is TRBJ1-1, with D tentatively TRBD1 (5 bases). The CDR3 has 14 amino acids. The V gene lost 1 base and the J gene lost 1 base, with 10 bases spanning the gap. The V gene's germline CDR1 is DFQATT and CDR2 SNEGSKA (reference sequence). CDR3 sequence: CSARGGGRNTEAFF. The CDR3 nucleotides read TGCAGTGCTAGAGGCGGGGGTAGGAACACTGAAGCTTTCTTT.